The present T cell receptor beta chain was sequenced within a study of breast tumors, draining lymph nodes, adjacent tissues (dated by TCRdb to 2016 to 2018). General notes on the study: Breast cancer patients provided tumor, adjacent nontumor tissue and axillary lymph nodes, and the study compared the TCR beta repertoires across these three sources. The study was designed to assess the relationships and possible T-cell exchange between tumor, surrounding tissue and draining lymph node repertoires in human breast cancer. Overall results and qualifications from the work: Tumor T-cell repertoires showed less diversity than lymph node repertoires and more diversity than nontumor tissue repertoires, and tumor T-cell repertoires showed preferential V and J gene usage. Rather than being directly demonstrated, the conclusion that tumor T cells originate in lymph nodes was presented as consistent with a hypothesis. In luminal-like breast cancer, tumor and nontumor tissue repertoires resembled each other significantly more than in basal-like breast cancer. The data were judged consistent with most tumor T cells deriving from the lymph node and then expanding within tumor tissue.

Sequenced on an Illumina HiSeq 2000. Multiplex PCR amplification was used to build the TCR beta chain libraries. High-throughput sequencing was used to analyze the amplified TCR beta chain products. The public reads were reprocessed in TCRdb via fastp at Q25 and MiXCR, keeping in-frame beta chains. All rows with the same CDR3 protein become a single entry with the most common DNA and genes. Across this sample there are 130,000 or so distinct CDR3 sequences, with 30% to 35% seen only once. Of the sample, 2.3% is held by the ten largest clones. Reading from cysteine to phenylalanine, the CDR3 counts 17 amino acids. The entry retains the CDR3 DNA only, 51 bases that are in frame from base 1. Turning to this clonotype: The clone's antigen remains unknown. A single base separates this from a much larger clone, so it may be a read error.

Lymph node samples came from the axillary draining lymph nodes of breast cancer patients. Rearrangement joined TRBV12-3 or TRBV12-4 to TRBJ2-7; TRBD1 lines up with 7 middle nucleotides. The sample consisted of axillary lymph node tissue. This TCR was recovered from a female donor with breast cancer. Some clones in this sample may be carry-over from other donors' samples. The nucleotide sequence reads TGTGCCAGCAGTTACTCGATTGGACAGGCGGACTCCTACGGGCAGTACTTC. Translation gives CASSYSIGQADSYGQYF.